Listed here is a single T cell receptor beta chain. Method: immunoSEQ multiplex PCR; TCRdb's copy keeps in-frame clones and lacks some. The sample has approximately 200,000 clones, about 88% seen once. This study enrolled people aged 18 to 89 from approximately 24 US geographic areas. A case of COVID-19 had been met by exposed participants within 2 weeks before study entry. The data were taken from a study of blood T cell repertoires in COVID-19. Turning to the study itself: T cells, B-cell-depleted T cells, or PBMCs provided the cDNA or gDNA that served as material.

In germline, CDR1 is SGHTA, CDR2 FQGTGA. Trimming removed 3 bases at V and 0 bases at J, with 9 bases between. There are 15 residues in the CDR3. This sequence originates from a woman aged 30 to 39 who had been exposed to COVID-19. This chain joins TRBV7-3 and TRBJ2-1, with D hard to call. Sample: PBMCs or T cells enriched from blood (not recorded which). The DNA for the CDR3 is TGTGCCAGCAGCTTTGACACGAGCTCCTACAATGAGCAGTTCTTC. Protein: CASSFDTSSYNEQFF.